Shown below are 28 T cell receptor beta chains from a single sample sequenced in a study of molecular identifiers for immune sequencing clone quantification. TCRdb redid the calling of the PCR reads with MiXCR, one entry per CDR3 protein. The table has about 35,000 distinct CDR3 sequences, about a fifth seen once; the top ten hold approximately 1%. Sequenced: naive CD8+ T cells from blood, with Jurkat cell RNA spiked in. Sample subset: FACS-sorted CD8+CD4-CCR7+CD45RA+ naive T cells. Receptors were obtained from a human donor in good health. Some libraries in this study had Jurkat cell RNA spiked in.

This clonotype was detected many times. V gene TRBV12-3 or TRBV12-4 combines with J gene TRBJ2-3; D ambiguous. The CDR3 covers 13 residues. V lost 6 bases and J 2 bases, leaving 9 bases between the germline ends. CDR3 coding DNA: TGTGCCAGCAGCCCCCACAACACAGATACGCAGTATTTT. Residues: CASSPHNTDTQYF.

This clonotype turned up a few times. V gene TRBV19 combines with J gene TRBJ2-1, with D uncertain. Trimming stripped 2 bases from V and 0 bases from J, with 11 bases between. The germline V gene encodes CDR1 LNHDA and CDR2 SQIVND (reference sequence). The CDR3 sequence is 16 residues long. In DNA, the CDR3 is TGTGCCAGTAGTATATCTGGCGGTAGCTCCTACAATGAGCAGTTCTTC. Amino acids: CASSISGGSSYNEQFF.

The chain links TRBV7-9 to TRBJ1-4; 8 bases align to TRBD1. After removal of 4 bases from V and 6 bases from J, the junction contained 10 bases not matched to a gene. Germline V lookup: CDR1 SEHNR, CDR2 FQNEAQ (reference sequence). The CDR3 is made up of 16 amino acids. In nucleotides, the CDR3 is TGTGCCAGCAGCTCCGAAAGGACAGGGCTGGATGAAAAACTGTTTTTT. Translating it yields CASSSERTGLDEKLFF.

V is TRBV30 and J is TRBJ2-5; 9 bases are a match to TRBD1. The germline CDR1 and CDR2 sequences are GTSNPN and SVGIG (reference sequence). Trimming at V came to 3 bases and at J to 5 bases, leaving 7 bases not matched to a gene. This CDR3 contains 14 residues. The CDR3 spells CAWSPGQGGETQYF. The CDR3 nucleotides are TGTGCCTGGAGCCCGGGACAGGGAGGTGAGACCCAGTACTTC.

This clonotype was counted at least ten times. The chain combines TRBV3-1 with TRBJ2-5, with 7 bases fitting TRBD1. Per the germline V gene, CDR1 is LGHDT and CDR2 is YNNKEL (reference sequence). This CDR3 has 13 amino acids. The trim removed 4 bases at V and 5 bases at J, leaving 4 bases unmatched. DNA of the CDR3: TGTGCCAGCAGCCCGACAGGGCAGGAGACCCAGTACTTC. Residues: CASSPTGQETQYF.

In this sample, this clonotype turned up many times. The chain is built from TRBV19 and TRBJ1-5; TRBD1 matches 8 bases. The CDR3 has 17 residues. From germline, CDR1 is LNHDA and CDR2 SQIVND (reference sequence). Germline trimming cut 5 bases from V and 0 bases from J; bases unmatched to any gene: 9. For the CDR3, the DNA is TGTGCCAGTAGTGCATCCTCAGGGGGCTATAGCAATCAGCCCCAGCATTTT. Translation gives CASSASSGGYSNQPQHF.

Ten or more counts support this clonotype. The genes are TRBV7-9 and TRBJ2-3; weak D call: TRBD2 (5 bases). The V and J ends lost 4 bases and 1 base respectively, with 9 bases between them. Per germline, CDR1 SEHNR and CDR2 FQNEAQ (reference sequence). This CDR3 spans 14 amino acids. The CDR3 reads CASSSEGGTDTQYF. The DNA for the CDR3 is TGTGCCAGCAGCTCAGAGGGAGGCACAGATACGCAGTATTTT.

On this clonotype: A clone one base away is much larger, so this may be a read error. CDR3 sequence: CASSVAGAGSSADTQYF. The CDR3 DNA reads as TGTGCCAGCAGCGTAGCTGGAGCGGGGTCTAGCGCAGATACGCAGTATTTT. The chain joins TRBV9 to TRBJ2-3; TRBD2 matches at 7 bases. Per the germline V gene, CDR1 is SGDLS and CDR2 is YYNGEE. The junction had 11 bases not matched to a gene; V was cut back by 0 bases and J by 4 bases. CDR3 length: 17 amino acids.

This clonotype was detected ten times or more. The chain is built from TRBV1 and TRBJ2-3; the D call in the table, TRBD2, was not verified against the DNA. TRBV1 is assigned pseudogene status. CDR3 length: 14 amino acids. CDR3 bases: TGCACCAGCAGCTGGGAGGATAGCACAGATACGCAGTATTTT. The encoded protein is CTSSWEDSTDTQYF.

Concerning this clonotype itself: A much larger clone lies a single base off, so this may be a read error. The chain carries TRBV7-9 and TRBJ2-7; a possible D gene is TRBD2 (6 bases). Germline assignment: CDR1 SEHNR and CDR2 FQNEAQ (reference sequence). The germline V and J ends were trimmed by 0 bases and 5 bases, with 11 bases remaining between them. The CDR3 runs 14 residues. CDR3 protein: CASSLAGRGHEQYF. Here the CDR3 DNA reads TGTGCCAGCAGCTTAGCCGGGCGGGGACACGAGCAGTACTTC.

This clonotype has a handful of counts. The genes are TRBV12-3 or TRBV12-4 and TRBJ1-5, with D hard to call. This CDR3 is built from 14 residues. V was clipped by 6 bases and J by 6 bases, with 15 bases between them. The chain's CDR3 is CASSPDGVVQPQHF. CDR3 DNA sequence: TGTGCCAGCAGCCCGGATGGCGTAGTTCAGCCCCAGCATTTT.

This clonotype was seen at least ten times. DNA for the CDR3: TGTGCCAGCAGCGTAGTAGCGGGTTCCTACAATGAGCAGTTCTTC. Its translation: CASSVVAGSYNEQFF. The rearrangement joins TRBV9 to TRBJ2-1, with TRBD2 identical over 7 bases. This CDR3 has 15 residues. J was trimmed by 1 base and V by 0 bases; bases with no gene match: 1. Germline V lookup: CDR1 SGDLS, CDR2 YYNGEE.

This clonotype was picked up many times. V is TRBV19 and J is TRBJ2-2; 8 bases are shared with TRBD2. The CDR3 loop spans 15 amino acids. Germline V gene lookup returns CDR1 LNHDA and CDR2 SQIVND (reference sequence). Trimming at V came to 7 bases and at J to 3 bases, leaving 7 bases not matched to a gene. The CDR3 is CASTWAGGYTGELFF. CDR3 DNA: TGTGCCAGTACCTGGGCGGGGGGATACACCGGGGAGCTGTTTTTT.

By frequency in the sample, this clonotype is medium-sized. V is TRBV7-2 and J is TRBJ2-3; no definite D call. This CDR3 has 17 amino acids. Germline assignment: CDR1 SGHTA and CDR2 FQGNSA. Trimming left V 5 bases short and J 1 base short, with 19 bases between. This CDR3 reads CASSPNPQVLGTDTQYF. CDR3 nucleotides: TGTGCCAGCAGCCCAAATCCTCAAGTACTGGGCACAGATACGCAGTATTTT.

This clonotype has a count of ten or more. The chain carries TRBV5-5 and TRBJ2-7, with TRBD1 matching over 9 bases. Germline CDR1 SGHKS, CDR2 YYEKEE (reference sequence). The CDR3 loop spans 15 amino acids. V shed 2 bases, J shed 1 base, and the junction held 4 bases outside the gene matches. CDR3 DNA sequence: TGTGCCAGCAGCTTCGTCGGGACAGGGTCCTACGAGCAGTACTTC. Its protein is CASSFVGTGSYEQYF. The full variable domain, completed using reference TRBV5-5 and TRBJ2-7, is DAGVTQSPTHLIKTRGQQVTLRCSPISGHKSVSWYQQVLGQGPQFIFQYYEKEERGRGNFPDRFSARQFPNYSSELNVNALLLGDSALYLCASSFVGTGSYEQYFGPGTRLTVT.

The sample holds many counts of this clonotype. The rearrangement links TRBV9 to TRBJ2-3; D remains ambiguous. This CDR3 has 13 residues. CDR1 is SGDLS, CDR2 YYNGEE, per germline. Trimming stripped 0 bases from V and 7 bases from J, with 9 bases between. CDR3 bases: TGTGCCAGCAGCGTAGACCAGGATCATACGCAGTATTTT. Amino acid sequence: CASSVDQDHTQYF. Supplemented by reference TRBV9 and TRBJ2-3, the full variable domain reads DSGVTQTPKHLITATGQRVTLRCSPRSGDLSVYWYQQSLDQGLQFLIQYYNGEERAKGNILERFSAQQFPDLHSELNLSSLELGDSALYFCASSVDQDHTQYFGPGTRLTVL.

A few counts support this clonotype. This CDR3 reads CASSLLRSGPTSTDTQYF. CDR3 sequence (DNA): TGTGCCAGCAGCTTACTGCGCAGTGGGCCAACTAGCACAGATACGCAGTATTTT. This chain links TRBV11-1 with TRBJ2-3, with D uncertain. This CDR3 spans 18 amino acids. V was clipped by 2 bases and J by 0 bases, with 18 bases between them. Germline CDR1 and CDR2: SGHAT and FQDESV (reference sequence). The full variable domain, rest sourced from reference TRBV11-1 and TRBJ2-3, is EAEVAQSPRYKITEKSQAVAFWCDPISGHATLYWYRQILGQGPELLVQFQDESVVDDSQLPKDRFSAERLKGVDSTLKIQPAELGDSAMYLCASSLLRSGPTSTDTQYFGPGTRLTVL.

This clonotype has a count of ten or more. Here the CDR3 DNA reads TGTGCCAGCAGCTTAGGCCCCGGGACAGGGCGGGGAGAGACCCAGTACTTC. The encoded protein is CASSLGPGTGRGETQYF. The chain uses TRBV13 and TRBJ2-5, with 9 bases matching TRBD1. Germline CDR1 is PRHDT and CDR2 is FYEKMQ (reference sequence). The CDR3 has 17 amino acids. V lost 0 bases to trimming and J lost 4 bases; unmatched junction nucleotides: 9.

This clonotype appeared many times. CDR3 residues: CASSQSPSGTDTQYF. The CDR3 bases are TGTGCCAGCAGCCAATCCCCTTCTGGCACAGATACGCAGTATTTT. The V call is TRBV4-2, the J call TRBJ2-3; D gene unclear. Trimming removed 2 bases at V and 1 base at J, with 10 bases between. The germline V gene has CDR1 LGHNA and CDR2 YNFKEQ. The CDR3 is made up of 15 amino acids.

The chain recombines TRBV20-1 with TRBJ1-1, with TRBD1 identical over 7 bases. CDR3 size: 13 residues. Unmatched junction bases numbered 6, after V lost 3 bases and J lost 5 bases. Per germline, CDR1 DFQATT and CDR2 SNEGSKA (reference sequence). This chain's CDR3 is CSARTGSNTEAFF. In nucleotides, the CDR3 is TGCAGTGCTAGGACAGGGAGTAATACTGAAGCTTTCTTT.

There are a few counts of this clonotype. In nucleotides, the CDR3 is TGTGCCAGCAGTGAAGGTACTAGCGGGAGGTTTTTCGAGACCCAGTACTTC. This encodes CASSEGTSGRFFETQYF. V gene TRBV2 combines with J gene TRBJ2-5; 12 bases are a match to TRBD2. This CDR3 contains 17 residues. With V trimmed by 1 base and J by 5 bases, 8 bases remained unmatched. Germline-derived CDR1 and CDR2 are SNHLY and FYNNEI.

This clonotype has more than one count but fewer than ten. The chain has TRBV28 and TRBJ2-1; TRBD1 or TRBD2 may be the D gene (5 bases each). Germline-derived CDR1 and CDR2 are MDHEN and SYDVKM. The V end was cut by 4 bases, the J end by 5 bases, with 12 bases between. This CDR3 region has 14 residues. CDR3 nucleotide sequence: TGTGCCAGCAGTTCGCGAAGGGGAGACAATGAGCAGTTCTTC. Amino acids: CASSSRRGDNEQFF.

This clonotype was counted ten times or more. V usage is TRBV15 and J usage is TRBJ2-3; D call uncertain. The V gene's germline CDR1 is LNHNV and CDR2 YYDKDF (reference sequence). V lost 0 bases, J lost 4 bases, and 11 bases lay in between. The CDR3 length is 15 residues. CDR3: CATSRDRAQPDTQYF. In nucleotides, the CDR3 is TGTGCCACCAGCAGAGATAGGGCCCAGCCAGATACGCAGTATTTT.

This clonotype was seen many times. This rearrangement joins TRBV18 to TRBJ1-1; D gene ambiguous. This CDR3 is 13 amino acids long. Germline CDR1 KGHSH, CDR2 LQKENI. Trimming removed 0 bases from V and 5 bases from J, with 7 bases in between. The CDR3 loop reads CASSPPVVTEAFF. The CDR3 DNA reads TGTGCCAGCTCACCACCGGTAGTTACTGAAGCTTTCTTT. Supplemented by reference TRBV18 and TRBJ1-1, the full variable domain reads NAGVMQNPRHLVRRRGQEARLRCSPMKGHSHVYWYRQLPEEGLKFMVYLQKENIIDESGMPKERFSAEFPKEGPSILRIQQVVRGDSAAYFCASSPPVVTEAFFGQGTRLTVV.

This clonotype has just a few counts. The CDR3 here is CASSFGGNNEQFF. DNA for the CDR3: TGTGCCAGCAGTTTTGGAGGGAACAATGAGCAGTTCTTC. This chain connects TRBV6-2 or TRBV6-3 to TRBJ2-1, with D tentatively TRBD2 (6 bases). The CDR3 sequence is 13 residues long. V lost 4 bases and J 5 bases, leaving 9 bases between the germline ends. The V gene's germline CDR1 is MNHEY and CDR2 SVGEGT.

The J gene is TRBJ2-3, the V gene TRBV12-3 or TRBV12-4; 7 nucleotides match TRBD1. The junction had 12 bases not matched to a gene; V was cut back by 9 bases and J by 9 bases. CDR3 length: 13 amino acids. The CDR3 loop reads CASLPLGGRTQYF. The CDR3 region has the DNA TGTGCCAGTCTACCACTAGGGGGCAGAACGCAGTATTTT.

This clonotype was seen only a few times. V is TRBV29-1 and J is TRBJ2-7; D not resolved. In germline, CDR1 is SQVTM, CDR2 ANQGSEA. V was cut by 0 bases and J by 1 base, with 1 base left in between. This CDR3 comprises 11 residues. This CDR3 is CSVEDSYEQYF. Here the CDR3 DNA reads TGCAGCGTTGAAGATTCCTACGAGCAGTACTTC.

In this sample, this clonotype turned up many times. V and J are TRBV5-6 and TRBJ2-2; TRBD2 matches at 11 bases. J lost 7 bases, V lost 6 bases, and 14 bases had no gene match. The CDR3 has 17 residues. CDR1 and CDR2 from the germline V gene are SGHDT and YYEEEE. The CDR3 here is CASTSWELAGAIGELFF. CDR3 nucleotide sequence: TGTGCCAGCACCTCTTGGGAACTAGCGGGAGCGATCGGGGAGCTGTTTTTT.